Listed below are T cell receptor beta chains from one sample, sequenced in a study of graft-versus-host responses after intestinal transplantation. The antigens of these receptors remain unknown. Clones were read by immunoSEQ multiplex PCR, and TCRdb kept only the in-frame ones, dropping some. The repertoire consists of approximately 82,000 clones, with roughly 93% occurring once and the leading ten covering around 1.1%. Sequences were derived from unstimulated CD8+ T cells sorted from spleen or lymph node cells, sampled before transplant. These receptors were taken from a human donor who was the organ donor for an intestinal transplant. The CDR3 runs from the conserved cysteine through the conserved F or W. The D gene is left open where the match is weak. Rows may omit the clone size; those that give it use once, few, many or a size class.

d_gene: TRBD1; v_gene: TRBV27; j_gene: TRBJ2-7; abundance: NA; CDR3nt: TGTGCCAGCAGTTTATTTACAGGGGGAGACGAGCAGTACTTC; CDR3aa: CASSLFTGGDEQYF
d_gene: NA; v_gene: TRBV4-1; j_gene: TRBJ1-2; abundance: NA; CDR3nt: TGCGCCAGCAGCCCTTGTACCTACTGTGGCTACACCTTC; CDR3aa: CASSPCTYCGYTF
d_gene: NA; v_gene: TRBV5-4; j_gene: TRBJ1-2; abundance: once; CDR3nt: TGTGCCAGCAGTGGGAGGGGGGATGGCTACACCTTC; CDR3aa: CASSGRGDGYTF
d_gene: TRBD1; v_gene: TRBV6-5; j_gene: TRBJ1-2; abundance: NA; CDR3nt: TGTGCCAGCAGCCCTGACAGGGGAGGCTATGGCTACACCTTC; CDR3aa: CASSPDRGGYGYTF
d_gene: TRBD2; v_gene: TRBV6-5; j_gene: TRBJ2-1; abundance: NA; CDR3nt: TGTGCCAGCAGTCTAGCGGGAGGGCCGTTCAATGAGCAGTTCTTC; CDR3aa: CASSLAGGPFNEQFF
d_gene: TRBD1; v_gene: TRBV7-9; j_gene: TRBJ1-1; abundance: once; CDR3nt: TGTGCCAGCAGCGTATGGACAGGGATGAACACTGAAGCTTTCTTT; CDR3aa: CASSVWTGMNTEAFF
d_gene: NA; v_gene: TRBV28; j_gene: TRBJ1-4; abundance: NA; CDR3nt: TGTGCCAGCAGTTGGCCTCTTGAAGGGGCAACTAATGAAAAACTGTTTTTT; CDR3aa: CASSWPLEGATNEKLFF
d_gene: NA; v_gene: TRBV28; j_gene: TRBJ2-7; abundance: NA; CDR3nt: TGTGCCAGCAGTTTACAGAGTATCCAGGCGGGACTCTCCTACGAGCAGTACTTC; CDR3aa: CASSLQSIQAGLSYEQYF
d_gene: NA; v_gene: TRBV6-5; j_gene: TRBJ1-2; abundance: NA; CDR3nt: TGTGCCAGCAGCGGGGTTGGGGGCAACTATGGCTACACCTTC; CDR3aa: CASSGVGGNYGYTF
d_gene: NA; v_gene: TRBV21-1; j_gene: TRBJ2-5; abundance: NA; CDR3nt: TGTGCCAGCAGCAAAATGACAGGGAAAGAGACCCAGTACTTC; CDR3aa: CASSKMTGKETQYF